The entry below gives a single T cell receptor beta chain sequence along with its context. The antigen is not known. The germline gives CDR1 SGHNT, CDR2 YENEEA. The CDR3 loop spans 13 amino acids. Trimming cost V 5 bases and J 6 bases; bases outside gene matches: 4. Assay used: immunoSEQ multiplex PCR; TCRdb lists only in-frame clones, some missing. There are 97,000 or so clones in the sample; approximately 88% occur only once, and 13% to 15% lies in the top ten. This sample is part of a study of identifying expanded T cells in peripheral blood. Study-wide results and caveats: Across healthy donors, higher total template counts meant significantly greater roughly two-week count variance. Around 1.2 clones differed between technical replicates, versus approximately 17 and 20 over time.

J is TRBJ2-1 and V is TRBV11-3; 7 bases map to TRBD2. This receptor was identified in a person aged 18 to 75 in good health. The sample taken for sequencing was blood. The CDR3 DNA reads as TGTGCCAGCAGCCCGACGGGGGGCAATGAGCAGTTCTTC. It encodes CASSPTGGNEQFF.